This T cell receptor (beta chain) was sequenced for a study of CD8+ T cells in alopecia areata. The authors sorted CD4+ and CD8+ T cells from PBMCs. cDNA prepared by RNA extraction and subsequent reverse transcription served as the template for sequencing. Using immunoSEQ multiplex PCR, the repertoire was profiled, and TCRdb retains in-frame clones only, with some absent. This table holds 120,000 to 150,000 clones, 62% found once. This clone was seen a few times. CDR1 LNHDA and CDR2 SQIVND come from the germline V gene (reference sequence). The CDR3 consists of 14 residues. V gave up 5 bases and J gave up 1 base, with 8 bases separating them.

The sequence was obtained from a human donor in good health. The chain joins TRBV19 to TRBJ2-2; a possible D gene is TRBD1 (5 bases). The specimen sequenced was CD8+ T cells sorted from blood. The chain's CDR3 is CASSPGQNTGELFF. CDR3 DNA sequence: TGTGCCAGTAGTCCCGGACAGAACACCGGGGAGCTGTTTTTT.